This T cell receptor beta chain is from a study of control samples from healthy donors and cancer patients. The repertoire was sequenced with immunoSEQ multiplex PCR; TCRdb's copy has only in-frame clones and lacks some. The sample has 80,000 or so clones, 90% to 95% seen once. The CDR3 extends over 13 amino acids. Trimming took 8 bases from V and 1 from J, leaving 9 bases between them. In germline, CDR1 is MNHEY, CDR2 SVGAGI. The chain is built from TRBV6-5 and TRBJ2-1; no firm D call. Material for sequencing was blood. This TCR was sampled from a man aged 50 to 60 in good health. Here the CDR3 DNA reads TGTGCCAGCTCCGTCGAATCCTACAATGAGCAGTTCTTC. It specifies CASSVESYNEQFF.